The present TCR beta chain was sequenced within a study of regulatory T cells in long-lasting Graves disease. The table lists this clonotype with many counts. Time point in this sample: newly diagnosed GD, antithyroid drugs for less than 3 months. Isolated PBMC RNA provided the starting material for the TCR library. Library construction for TCR beta used iRepertoire HTBI primers and Arm-PCR of CDR3 regions. Per the authors' pipeline: Throughout the samples, researchers identified roughly 60 TRBV and approximately 15 TRBJ segments. TCRdb re-called the multiplex PCR reads through MiXCR, storing one row per CDR3 protein. The V and J calls come from TCRdb's annotation, not from the publication. Of roughly 500,000 distinct CDR3 sequences listed, approximately 13% are singletons. The CDR3 sequence is 13 residues long. V was cut by 8 bases and J by 2 bases, with 12 bases left in between. CDR1 is MNHEY, CDR2 SMNVEV, per germline (reference sequence).

The same data also contributed to another study, on T cells in Graves' hyperthyroidism and ophthalmopathy. That paper notes: During a first-round RT-PCR of the TCR CDR3, the HTBI primer set was used. Researchers found most expanded thyroid clonotypes above 0.001 in blood as well.

Sequencing was performed on peripheral blood mononuclear cells (PBMCs), taken at new diagnosis, from a patient treated with antithyroid drugs. The rearrangement links TRBV27 to TRBJ1-2; D ambiguous. The source is a man aged 25 to 45 with Graves disease. The CDR3 protein is CASLGGPNYGYTF. CDR3 sequence (DNA): TGTGCCAGCCTCGGAGGACCAAACTATGGCTACACCTTC.